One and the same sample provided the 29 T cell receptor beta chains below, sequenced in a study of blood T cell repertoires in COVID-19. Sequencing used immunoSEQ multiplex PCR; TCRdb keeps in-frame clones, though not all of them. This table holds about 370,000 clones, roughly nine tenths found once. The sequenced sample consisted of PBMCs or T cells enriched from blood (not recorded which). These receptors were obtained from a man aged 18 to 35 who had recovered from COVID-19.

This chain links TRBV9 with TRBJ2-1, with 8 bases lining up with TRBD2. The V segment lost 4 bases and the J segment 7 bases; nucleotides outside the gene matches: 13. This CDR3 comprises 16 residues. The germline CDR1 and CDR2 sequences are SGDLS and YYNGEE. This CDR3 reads CASSLFSGTRWNEQFF. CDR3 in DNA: TGTGCCAGCAGCCTCTTCTCCGGGACTAGGTGGAATGAGCAGTTCTTC.

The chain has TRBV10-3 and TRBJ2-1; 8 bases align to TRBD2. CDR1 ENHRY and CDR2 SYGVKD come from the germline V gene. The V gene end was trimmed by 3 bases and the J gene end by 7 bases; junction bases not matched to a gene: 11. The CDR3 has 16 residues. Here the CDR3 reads CAISDVERELQNEQFF. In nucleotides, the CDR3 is TGTGCCATCAGTGATGTCGAGCGGGAGTTACAAAATGAGCAGTTCTTC.

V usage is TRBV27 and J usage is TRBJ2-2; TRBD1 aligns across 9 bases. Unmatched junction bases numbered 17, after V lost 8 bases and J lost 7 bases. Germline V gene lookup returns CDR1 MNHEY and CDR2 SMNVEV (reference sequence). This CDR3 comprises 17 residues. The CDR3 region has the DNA TGTGCCAGCGGGCCCAATAGGGACAGGGAAAGGGTCGGGGAGCTGTTTTTT. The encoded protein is CASGPNRDRERVGELFF.

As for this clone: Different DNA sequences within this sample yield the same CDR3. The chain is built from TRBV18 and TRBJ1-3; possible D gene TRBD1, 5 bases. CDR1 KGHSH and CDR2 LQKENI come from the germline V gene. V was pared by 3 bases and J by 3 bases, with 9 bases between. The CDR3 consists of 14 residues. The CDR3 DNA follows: TGTGCCAGCTCACCTCAGGGTAGTGGAAACACCATATATTTT. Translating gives CASSPQGSGNTIYF.

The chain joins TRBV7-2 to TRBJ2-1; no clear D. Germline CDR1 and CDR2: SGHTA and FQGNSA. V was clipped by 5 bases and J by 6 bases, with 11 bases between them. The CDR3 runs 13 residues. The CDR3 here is CASSPYHPNEQFF. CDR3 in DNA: TGTGCCAGCAGCCCCTACCACCCCAATGAGCAGTTCTTC.

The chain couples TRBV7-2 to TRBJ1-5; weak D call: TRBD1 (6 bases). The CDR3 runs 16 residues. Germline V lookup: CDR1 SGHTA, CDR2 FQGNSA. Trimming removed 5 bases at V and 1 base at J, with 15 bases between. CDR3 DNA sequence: TGTGCCAGCAGCAAAAACAGGGTTGGGAGCAATCAGCCCCAGCATTTT. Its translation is CASSKNRVGSNQPQHF.

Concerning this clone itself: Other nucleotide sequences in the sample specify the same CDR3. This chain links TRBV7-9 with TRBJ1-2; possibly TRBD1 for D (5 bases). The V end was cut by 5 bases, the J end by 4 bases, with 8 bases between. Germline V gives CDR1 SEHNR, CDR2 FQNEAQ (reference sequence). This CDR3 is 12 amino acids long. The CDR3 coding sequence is TGTGCCAGCAGCCAGGGACTCTATGGCTACACCTTC. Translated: CASSQGLYGYTF.

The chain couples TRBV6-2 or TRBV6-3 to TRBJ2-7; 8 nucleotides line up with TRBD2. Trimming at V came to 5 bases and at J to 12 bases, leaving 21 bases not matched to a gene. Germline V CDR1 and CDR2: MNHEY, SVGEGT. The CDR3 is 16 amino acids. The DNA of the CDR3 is TGTGCCAGCAGTCTCTCTCCGGGACTAGAGGGGGGTGTAAGGTACTTC. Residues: CASSLSPGLEGGVRYF.

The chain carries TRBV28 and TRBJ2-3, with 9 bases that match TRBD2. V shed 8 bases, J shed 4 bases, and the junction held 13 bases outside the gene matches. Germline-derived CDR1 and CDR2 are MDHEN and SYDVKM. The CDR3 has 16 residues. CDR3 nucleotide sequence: TGTGCCAGCCATTCATGGGCGGGAGGGGTCCCAGATACGCAGTATTTT. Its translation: CASHSWAGGVPDTQYF.

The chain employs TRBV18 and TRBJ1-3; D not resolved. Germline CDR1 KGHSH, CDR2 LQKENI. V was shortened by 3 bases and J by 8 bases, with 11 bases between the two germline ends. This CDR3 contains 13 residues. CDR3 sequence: CASSPRRAYTIYF. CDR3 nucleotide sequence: TGTGCCAGCTCACCGAGGAGGGCTTACACCATATATTTT.

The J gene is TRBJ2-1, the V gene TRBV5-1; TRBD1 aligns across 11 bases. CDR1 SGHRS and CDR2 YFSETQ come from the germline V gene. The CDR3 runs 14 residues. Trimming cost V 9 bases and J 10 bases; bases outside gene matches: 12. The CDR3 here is CATTGQGDVGEQFF. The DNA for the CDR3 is TGCGCCACAACGGGACAGGGGGACGTCGGCGAGCAGTTCTTC.

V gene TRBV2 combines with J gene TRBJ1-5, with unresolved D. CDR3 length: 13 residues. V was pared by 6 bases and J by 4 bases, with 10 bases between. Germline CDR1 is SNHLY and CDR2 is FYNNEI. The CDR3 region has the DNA TGTGCCAGCAGCGGGAACTGGAATCAGCCCCAGCATTTT. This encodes CASSGNWNQPQHF. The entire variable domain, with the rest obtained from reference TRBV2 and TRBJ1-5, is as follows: EPEVTQTPSHQVTQMGQEVILRCVPISNHLYFYWYRQILGQKVEFLVSFYNNEISEKSEIFDDQFSVERPDGSNFTLKIRSTKLEDSAMYFCASSGNWNQPQHFGDGTRLSIL.

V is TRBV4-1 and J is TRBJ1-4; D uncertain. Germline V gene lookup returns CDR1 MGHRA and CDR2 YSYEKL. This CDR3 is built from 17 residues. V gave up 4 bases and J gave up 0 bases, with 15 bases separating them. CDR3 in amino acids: CASSPRPRWSTNEKLFF. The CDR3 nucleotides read TGCGCCAGCAGCCCCCGCCCGAGATGGTCAACTAATGAAAAACTGTTTTTT.

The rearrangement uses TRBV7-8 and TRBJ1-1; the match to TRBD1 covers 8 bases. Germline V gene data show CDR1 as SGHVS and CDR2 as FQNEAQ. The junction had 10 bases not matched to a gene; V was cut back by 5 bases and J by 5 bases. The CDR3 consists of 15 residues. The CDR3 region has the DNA TGTGCCAGCAGCCGAGCAGGGGGCGTTCGAACTGAAGCTTTCTTT. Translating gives CASSRAGGVRTEAFF.

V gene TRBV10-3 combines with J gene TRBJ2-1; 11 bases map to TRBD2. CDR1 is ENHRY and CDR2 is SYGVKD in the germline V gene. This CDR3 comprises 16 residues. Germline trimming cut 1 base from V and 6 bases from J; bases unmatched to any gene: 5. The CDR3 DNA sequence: TGTGCCATCAGTGAGTTAACTAGCGGGAGTTCCAATGAGCAGTTCTTC. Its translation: CAISELTSGSSNEQFF.

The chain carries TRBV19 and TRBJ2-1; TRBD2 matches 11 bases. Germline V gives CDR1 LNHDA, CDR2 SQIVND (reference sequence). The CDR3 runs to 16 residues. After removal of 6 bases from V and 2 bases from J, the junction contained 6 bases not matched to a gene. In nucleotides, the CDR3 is TGTGCCAGTAGGACACTAGCGGGGGTCCCCTACAATGAGCAGTTCTTC. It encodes CASRTLAGVPYNEQFF. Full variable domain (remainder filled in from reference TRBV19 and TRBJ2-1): DGGITQSPKYLFRKEGQNVTLSCEQNLNHDAMYWYRQDPGQGLRLIYYSQIVNDFQKGDIAEGYSVSREKKESFPLTVTSAQKNPTAFYLCASRTLAGVPYNEQFFGPGTRLTVL.

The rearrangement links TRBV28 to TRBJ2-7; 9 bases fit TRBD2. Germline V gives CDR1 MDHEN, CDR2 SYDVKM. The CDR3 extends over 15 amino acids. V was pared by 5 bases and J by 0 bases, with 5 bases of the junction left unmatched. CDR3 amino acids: CASSNSGSNSYEQYF. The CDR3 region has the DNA TGTGCCAGCAGTAATAGCGGGAGTAACTCCTACGAGCAGTACTTC.

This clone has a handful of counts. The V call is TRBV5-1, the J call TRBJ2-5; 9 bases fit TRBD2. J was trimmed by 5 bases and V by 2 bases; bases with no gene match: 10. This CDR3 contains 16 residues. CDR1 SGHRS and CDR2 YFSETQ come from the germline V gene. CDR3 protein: CASSLELAGLGETQYF. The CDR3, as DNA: TGCGCCAGCAGCTTAGAACTAGCGGGCCTAGGGGAGACCCAGTACTTC.

Here the CDR3 DNA reads TGTGCCAGCAGCTCAATAAGGGGTATCCCACTAATCTACAATGAGCAGTTCTTC. This gives the protein CASSSIRGIPLIYNEQFF. V is TRBV7-9 and J is TRBJ2-1; D is perhaps TRBD1 (5 bases). Germline-derived CDR1 and CDR2 are SEHNR and FQNEAQ (reference sequence). This CDR3 region has 18 residues. V lost 4 bases and J lost 3, with 22 bases in between.

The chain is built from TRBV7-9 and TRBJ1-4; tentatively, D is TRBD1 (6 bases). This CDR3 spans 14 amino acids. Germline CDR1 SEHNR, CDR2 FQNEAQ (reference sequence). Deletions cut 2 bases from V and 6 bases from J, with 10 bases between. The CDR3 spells CASSLTGYDEKLFF. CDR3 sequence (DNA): TGTGCCAGCAGCTTAACAGGGTATGATGAAAAACTGTTTTTT.

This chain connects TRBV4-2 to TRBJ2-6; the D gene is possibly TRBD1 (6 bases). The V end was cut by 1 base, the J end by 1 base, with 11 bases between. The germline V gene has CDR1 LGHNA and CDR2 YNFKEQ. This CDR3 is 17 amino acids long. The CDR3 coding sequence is TGTGCCAGCAGCCAAGGATACAGGGTTTCTGGGGCCAACGTCCTGACTTTC. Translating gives CASSQGYRVSGANVLTF.

The CDR3 DNA is TGTGCCACCAGTGATTTGACAGGGCGAGAAGGCTACACCTTC. It is translated as CATSDLTGREGYTF. The chain carries TRBV24-1 and TRBJ1-2, with a tentative D call TRBD1 (6 bases). This CDR3 has 14 residues. CDR1 is KGHDR, CDR2 SFDVKD, per germline. Trimming left V 0 bases short and J 8 bases short, with 12 bases between.

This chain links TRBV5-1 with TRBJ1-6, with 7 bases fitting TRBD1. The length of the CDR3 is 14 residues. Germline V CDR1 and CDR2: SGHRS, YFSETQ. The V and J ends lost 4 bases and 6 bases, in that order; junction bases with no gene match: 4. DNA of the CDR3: TGCGCCAGCAGCCCTACAGGGGCTAATTCACCCCTCCACTTT. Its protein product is CASSPTGANSPLHF.

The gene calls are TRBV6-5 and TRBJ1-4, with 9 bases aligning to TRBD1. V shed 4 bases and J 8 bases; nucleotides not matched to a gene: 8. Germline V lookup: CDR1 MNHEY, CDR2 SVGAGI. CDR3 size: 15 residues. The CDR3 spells CASSSLGTGHEKLFF. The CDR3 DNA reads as TGTGCCAGCAGTTCCCTAGGGACAGGGCACGAAAAACTGTTTTTT.

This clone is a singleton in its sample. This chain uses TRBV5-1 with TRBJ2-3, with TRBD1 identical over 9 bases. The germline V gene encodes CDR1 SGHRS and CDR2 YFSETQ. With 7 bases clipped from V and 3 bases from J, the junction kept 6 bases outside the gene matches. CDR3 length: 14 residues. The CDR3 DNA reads TGCGCCAGCGCCCGGGACAGGGTGACAGATACGCAGTATTTT. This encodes CASARDRVTDTQYF.

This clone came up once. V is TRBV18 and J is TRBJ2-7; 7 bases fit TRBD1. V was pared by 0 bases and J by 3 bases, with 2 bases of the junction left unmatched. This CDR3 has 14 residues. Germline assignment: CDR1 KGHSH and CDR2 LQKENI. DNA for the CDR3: TGTGCCAGCTCACCACCGGGGGACAGCTACGAGCAGTACTTC. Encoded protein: CASSPPGDSYEQYF.

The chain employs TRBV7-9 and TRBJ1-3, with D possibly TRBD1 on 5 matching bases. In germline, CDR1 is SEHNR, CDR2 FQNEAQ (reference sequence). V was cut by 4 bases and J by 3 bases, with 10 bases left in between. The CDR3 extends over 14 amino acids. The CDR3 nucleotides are TGTGCCAGCAGCTATTGGACACGTGGAAACACCATATATTTT. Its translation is CASSYWTRGNTIYF.

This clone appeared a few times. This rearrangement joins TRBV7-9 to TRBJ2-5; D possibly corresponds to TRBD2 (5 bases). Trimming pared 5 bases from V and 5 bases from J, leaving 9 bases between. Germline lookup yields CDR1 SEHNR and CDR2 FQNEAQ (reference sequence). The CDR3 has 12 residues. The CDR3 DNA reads TGTGCCAGCAGCGCGAGGGAGGAGACCCAGTACTTC. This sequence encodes CASSAREETQYF.

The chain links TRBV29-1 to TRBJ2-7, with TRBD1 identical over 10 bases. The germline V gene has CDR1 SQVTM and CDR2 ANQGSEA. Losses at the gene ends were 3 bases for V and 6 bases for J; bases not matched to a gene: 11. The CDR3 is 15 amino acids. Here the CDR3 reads CSVETLGTGVGEQYF. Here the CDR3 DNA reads TGCAGCGTTGAGACGTTGGGGACAGGGGTTGGCGAGCAGTACTTC.